This TCR beta chain came from a study of breast tumors, draining lymph nodes, adjacent tissues. Whole-study findings and limits: Tumor and nontumor repertoires were significantly more similar in luminal-like than in basal-like breast cancer. Compared with lymph nodes, tumors were less diverse; compared with nontumor tissue, more.

TCRdb reprocessed the multiplex PCR reads with MiXCR, giving one entry per CDR3 protein. The sample lists approximately 100,000 distinct CDR3 sequences; under 40% were seen once. Worth noting for this clonotype: Its antigen is not known.

Breast cancer patients provided tissue from their axillary draining lymph nodes. The sample was axillary lymph node tissue. The sequence derives from a female donor with breast cancer. Some clones in this sample may be carry-over from other donors' samples.

CDR3 protein: CAIGLAGERDTQYF. In DNA form, the CDR3 reads TGTGCCATCGGACTAGCGGGAGAAAGAGATACGCAGTATTTT. The genes are TRBV10-3 and TRBJ2-3; TRBD2 agrees at 13 bases. Germline trimming cut 8 bases from V and 5 bases from J; bases unmatched to any gene: 4. CDR3 length: 14 amino acids. CDR1 and CDR2 from the germline V gene are ENHRY and SYGVKD.